These T cell receptor beta chains were read from a single sample in a study of Ad26.COV2.S vaccination and SARS-CoV-2 variants. Sequenced by immunoSEQ multiplex PCR; TCRdb stores in-frame clones only, minus some. Of hundreds of thousands of clones in the sample, over 75% were seen once. The sequencing used peripheral blood, collected in a trial of Ad26.COV2.S vaccine versus placebo. The receptors originated from a person between 18 and 59 years old who received the Ad26.COV2.S COVID-19 vaccine or a placebo. Both conserved end residues are part of each CDR3. Fields, in order: D gene, clone size, V gene, J gene, CDR3 protein, CDR3 DNA. A D gene is named only where the DNA matches it firmly. The listing skips clone size in some rows; elsewhere it reads once, few, many or a size class.

-	few	TRBV24-1	TRBJ2-3	CATSDQGSSGTDTQYF	TGTGCCACCAGTGACCAGGGGTCGTCAGGAACAGATACGCAGTATTTT
TRBD1	-	TRBV20-1	TRBJ2-2	CSASAGQGTTGELFF	TGCAGTGCTAGTGCGGGACAGGGTACCACCGGGGAGCTGTTTTTT
-	-	TRBV10-2	TRBJ2-4	CASSQTTGAKNIQYF	TGCGCCAGCAGCCAGACGACCGGGGCCAAAAACATTCAGTACTTC
-	few	TRBV11-3	TRBJ1-1	CASAQTVNTEAFF	TGTGCCAGCGCCCAGACAGTGAACACTGAAGCTTTCTTT
-	-	TRBV6-5	TRBJ1-1	CASSYGRNTEAFF	TGTGCCAGCAGTTATGGTAGAAACACTGAAGCTTTCTTT
-	-	TRBV27	TRBJ2-3	CASSPFRAAQYTDTQYF	TGTGCCAGCAGTCCCTTCCGGGCCGCGCAGTACACAGATACGCAGTATTTT
-	-	TRBV5-1	TRBJ2-5	CASSLAGSGDQETQYF	TGCGCCAGCAGCTTGGCGGGTTCGGGAGACCAAGAGACCCAGTACTTC
TRBD1	-	TRBV4-3	TRBJ2-5	CASSQADRGPETQYF	TGCGCCAGCAGCCAAGCAGACAGGGGTCCGGAGACCCAGTACTTC
-	-	TRBV11-2	TRBJ1-1	CASSLAPDRMNTEAFF	TGTGCCAGCAGCTTAGCCCCAGACAGGATGAACACTGAAGCTTTCTTT
TRBD1	-	TRBV5-1	TRBJ1-4	CASSFGQGGEKLFF	TGCGCCAGCAGCTTCGGACAGGGTGGGGAAAAACTGTTTTTT
-	-	TRBV7-5	TRBJ1-2	CVRSAGAINYGYTF	TGTGTCAGAAGCGCCGGGGCCATTAACTATGGCTACACCTTC
-	once	TRBV7-2	TRBJ2-1	CASSLGGRNEQFF	TGTGCCAGCAGCTTGGGGGGCCGCAATGAGCAGTTCTTC
-	-	TRBV18	TRBJ1-1	CASSPPSRFTAFF	TGTGCCAGCTCACCCCCTTCCAGGTTTACAGCTTTCTTT
-	-	TRBV6-5	TRBJ1-1	CATGGRGGSTEAFF	TGTGCCACCGGGGGTCGGGGAGGAAGCACTGAAGCTTTCTTT
-	-	TRBV9	TRBJ2-4	CASSADSPVDIQYF	TGTGCCAGCAGTGCAGACAGCCCTGTGGACATTCAGTACTTC
-	-	TRBV13	TRBJ1-2	CASSLGQQDPYGYTF	TGTGCCAGCAGCTTAGGACAACAGGATCCTTATGGCTACACCTTC
-	-	TRBV27	TRBJ1-6	CASSLMPGLSSPLHF	TGTGCCAGCAGTTTAATGCCTGGGTTGAGTTCACCCCTCCACTTT
-	-	TRBV7-2	TRBJ1-1	CASTLGGANAEAFF	TGTGCCAGCACCTTGGGGGGGGCCAACGCTGAAGCTTTCTTT
TRBD2	-	TRBV4-1	TRBJ2-3	CASSQDLAGRTDTQYF	TGCGCCAGCAGCCAAGATTTAGCGGGTCGCACAGATACGCAGTATTTT
-	-	TRBV4-1	TRBJ1-2	CASSQPQGWYGYTF	TGCGCCAGCAGCCAGCCACAGGGCTGGTATGGCTACACCTTC
TRBD2	-	TRBV2	TRBJ2-7	CASSALAGAGEQYF	TGTGCCAGCAGTGCACTAGCGGGAGCGGGAGAGCAGTACTTC
TRBD1	-	TRBV6-6	TRBJ2-2	CASSGQVNTGELFF	TGTGCCAGCAGTGGACAGGTGAACACCGGGGAGCTGTTTTTT
-	-	TRBV30	TRBJ1-1	CATTWGTNTEAFF	TGTGCCACAACCTGGGGAACGAACACTGAAGCTTTCTTT
-	-	TRBV30	TRBJ2-7	CAWSAGHGPYEQYF	TGTGCCTGGAGTGCCGGACACGGACCCTACGAGCAGTACTTC
TRBD2	-	TRBV29-1	TRBJ2-1	CSVRLAGGLNEQFF	TGCAGCGTTCGGCTAGCGGGAGGACTAAATGAGCAGTTCTTC
TRBD2	-	TRBV29-1	TRBJ2-3	CSVGLAGVRYTQYF	TGCAGCGTTGGCCTAGCGGGAGTTAGGTATACGCAGTATTTT
TRBD2	-	TRBV6-5	TRBJ2-5	CASRREGQKTQYF	TGTGCCAGCAGGAGGGAGGGTCAGAAGACCCAGTACTTC
-	-	TRBV7-2	TRBJ1-1	CASSLDWGPNTEAFF	TGTGCCAGCAGCTTAGATTGGGGGCCGAACACTGAAGCTTTCTTT
-	-	TRBV10-1	TRBJ1-2	CASSDGSGGYTF	TGCGCCAGCAGTGACGGTTCCGGTGGCTACACCTTC
TRBD1	once	TRBV7-9	TRBJ1-2	CASSLERTGGEYGGYTF	TGTGCCAGCAGCTTAGAGAGGACAGGGGGCGAATATGGTGGCTACACCTTC
-	once	TRBV7-3	TRBJ2-1	CASSLLGPSSYNEQFF	TGTGCCAGCTCCCTTTTGGGGCCTTCCTCCTACAATGAGCAGTTCTTC
TRBD2	few	TRBV27	TRBJ2-7	CASSRTSGSGEQYF	TGTGCCAGCAGTAGGACTAGCGGGAGTGGCGAGCAGTACTTC
-	-	TRBV3-1/TRBV3-2	TRBJ1-2	CASSRLPPEVGDGYTF	TGTGCCAGCAGCCGTCTCCCCCCAGAGGTCGGGGATGGCTACACCTTC
-	-	TRBV11-2	TRBJ2-3	CASSLSPTTDTQYF	TGTGCCAGCAGCTTATCCCCCACCACAGATACGCAGTATTTT
-	-	TRBV5-1	TRBJ1-2	CASSLDSDRYGYTF	TGCGCCAGCAGCTTGGATTCAGACCGCTATGGCTACACCTTC
-	-	TRBV9	TRBJ2-3	CASSVAVVLTDTQYF	TGTGCCAGCAGCGTAGCGGTGGTTCTCACAGATACGCAGTATTTT
-	-	TRBV2	TRBJ1-3	CASSQDRSAGNTIYF	TGTGCCAGCAGCCAGGACAGATCAGCTGGAAACACCATATATTTT
TRBD1	-	TRBV7-2	TRBJ2-5	CASKRGQVETQYF	TGTGCCAGCAAGCGAGGACAGGTAGAGACCCAGTACTTC
-	-	TRBV15	TRBJ1-1	CATSIFDGGTEAFF	TGTGCCACCAGCATTTTTGACGGTGGCACTGAAGCTTTCTTT
-	-	TRBV7-3	TRBJ2-1	CASSSGYSSYNEQFF	TGTGCCAGCAGCTCGGGATATAGCTCCTACAATGAGCAGTTCTTC
-	-	TRBV5-5	TRBJ1-2	CASSFVSGGYTF	TGTGCCAGCAGCTTCGTATCGGGCGGCTACACCTTC
TRBD1	-	TRBV5-1	TRBJ1-1	CASSGRQGGSTEAFF	TGCGCCAGCAGCGGGCGACAGGGGGGGAGCACTGAAGCTTTCTTT